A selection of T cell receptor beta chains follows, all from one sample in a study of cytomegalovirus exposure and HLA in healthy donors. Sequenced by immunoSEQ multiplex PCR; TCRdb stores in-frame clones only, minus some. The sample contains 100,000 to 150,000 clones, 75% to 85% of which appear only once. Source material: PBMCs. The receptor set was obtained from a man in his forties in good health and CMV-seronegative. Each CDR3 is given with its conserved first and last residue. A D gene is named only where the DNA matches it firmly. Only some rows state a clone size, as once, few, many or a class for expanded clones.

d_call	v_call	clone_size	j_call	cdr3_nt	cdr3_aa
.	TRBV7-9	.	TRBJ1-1	TGTGCCAGCAGCTTAGGCCTCACAGGGAGCACTGAAGCTTTCTTT	CASSLGLTGSTEAFF
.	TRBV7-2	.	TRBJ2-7	TGTGCCAGCAGCAAATCCTTCGGCGGCTACGAGCAGTACTTC	CASSKSFGGYEQYF
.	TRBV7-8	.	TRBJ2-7	TGTGCCAGCAGGTTGGGGGGACGAAACCTACCTAACGAGCAGTACTTC	CASRLGGRNLPNEQYF
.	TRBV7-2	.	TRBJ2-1	TGTGCCAGCAGCTTAGCTGGACTGAGCTCCTACAATGAGCGGTTCTTC	CASSLAGLSSYNERFF
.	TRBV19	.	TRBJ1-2	TGTGCCAGTAGTTCCCTTAACTATGGCTACACCTTC	CASSSLNYGYTF
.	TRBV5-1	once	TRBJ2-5	TGCGCCAGCAGTGACGGACAGACCCAAGAGACCCAGTACTTC	CASSDGQTQETQYF
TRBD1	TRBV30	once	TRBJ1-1	TGTGCCTGGAGTCGGACAGGGTCGAGCACTGAAGCTTTCTTT	CAWSRTGSSTEAFF
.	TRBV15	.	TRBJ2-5	TGTGCCACCAGCAGAGATGCGGGCAGGGGTCGCGAGACCCAGTACTTC	CATSRDAGRGRETQYF
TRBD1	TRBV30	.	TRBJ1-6	TGTGCCTGGAGTGGACAGGGTAATTCACCCCTCCACTTT	CAWSGQGNSPLHF
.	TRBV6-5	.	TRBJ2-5	TGTGCCAGCAGTTACTCCCTTCCGGAGACCCAGTACTTC	CASSYSLPETQYF
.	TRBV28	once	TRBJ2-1	TGTGCCAGCAGTCCCCCGGACTGGGCCGTTGAGCAGTTCTTC	CASSPPDWAVEQFF
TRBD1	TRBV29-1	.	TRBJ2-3	TGCAGCGTTGAATACTGGACAGGCCTAAGCACAGATACGCAGTATTTT	CSVEYWTGLSTDTQYF
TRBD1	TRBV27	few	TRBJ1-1	TGTGCCAGCAGGGGACAGGGGATGAATGAAGCTTTCTTT	CASRGQGMNEAFF
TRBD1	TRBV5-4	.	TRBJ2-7	TGTGCCAGCAGCCAGGGACAGGTCCCCTACGAGCAGTACTTC	CASSQGQVPYEQYF
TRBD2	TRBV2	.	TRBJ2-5	TGTGCCAGCAGTGAAGGACTAGCGGGGGGGACGACCCAGTACTTC	CASSEGLAGGTTQYF
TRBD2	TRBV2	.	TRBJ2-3	TGTGCCAGCAGTAATGGACTAGCGCACGTTACAGATACGCAGTATTTT	CASSNGLAHVTDTQYF
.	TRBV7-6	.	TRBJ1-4	TGTGCCAGCAGCTTAGCCGGGGGGTATTCGACAACTAATGAAAAACTGTTTTTT	CASSLAGGYSTTNEKLFF
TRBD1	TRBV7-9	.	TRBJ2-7	TGTGCCAGCAGCTTAGTGGGGACAGGGGGCACCTACGAGCAGTACTTC	CASSLVGTGGTYEQYF